This TCR beta chain was retrieved from a study of CD8 T cells in ankylosing spondylitis. Regarding the study as a whole: A motif in TCR beta, a set of under ten highly homologous variants, appeared characteristic of ankylosing spondylitis blood. Reportedly, disease-linked clones are significantly enriched in ankylosing spondylitis patients' matched synovial fluid. Several of the motif variants were reported before in synovial fluid and blood from reactive arthritis.

The TCR beta libraries were generated through quantitative 5'-RACE incorporating molecular barcodes. TCRdb ran MiXCR on the 5' RACE reads and lists one entry per CDR3 protein. The sample has roughly 700,000 distinct CDR3 sequences, 15% to 20% seen once; the top ten hold about 19%. In its sample, this clonotype was seen many times. Its specificity is not known. CDR1 and CDR2 (germline): DFQATT, SNEGSKA (reference sequence). Trimming removed 5 bases from V and 5 bases from J; junction bases left unmatched: 7. The CDR3 consists of 14 residues. V usage is TRBV20-1 and J usage is TRBJ2-5; 11 nucleotides agree with TRBD2. Sequencing input: blood, either unsorted or a sorted T cell fraction (not recorded which). The origin of this receptor is a male donor with ankylosing spondylitis. The CDR3: CSAQLAGGSETQYF. As DNA, the CDR3 is TGCAGTGCTCAGCTAGCGGGAGGATCTGAGACCCAGTACTTC.